One and the same sample provided the 28 T cell receptor beta chains below, sequenced in a study of blood T cell repertoires in COVID-19. Some clones are missing from TCRdb's copy, which holds only in-frame ones; the method was immunoSEQ multiplex PCR. Found here are 95,000 to 100,000 clones, around 85% of them singletons; the top ten hold around 2%. The sequencing input was peripheral blood. These receptors came from a woman between 70 and 85 years old with active or convalescent COVID-19.

This rearrangement joins TRBV7-9 to TRBJ1-3; D gene ambiguous. Trimming shortened V by 5 bases and J by 0 bases, and 14 bases separated the two germline ends. This CDR3 has 16 residues. Germline V lookup: CDR1 SEHNR, CDR2 FQNEAQ (reference sequence). The CDR3 protein is CASSPPLLNSGNTIYF. CDR3 sequence (DNA): TGTGCCAGCAGCCCACCACTTCTCAACTCTGGAAACACCATATATTTT.

The V gene is TRBV7-9, the J gene TRBJ1-4; 11 bases align to TRBD1. This CDR3 contains 15 residues. CDR1 is SEHNR, CDR2 FQNEAQ, per germline (reference sequence). J gave up 10 bases and V 5 bases, and 9 bases lay outside the gene matches. The CDR3 region has the DNA TGTGCCAGCAGCACTACGGGACAGGGGGTCGGAAAACTGTTTTTT. Translating it yields CASSTTGQGVGKLFF.

The V gene is TRBV3-1 (or the pseudogene TRBV3-2), the J gene TRBJ2-1; TRBD2 matches at 10 bases. The CDR3 contains 14 residues. Germline V lookup: CDR1 LGHDT, CDR2 YNNKEL (reference sequence). With 4 bases clipped from V and 13 bases from J, the junction kept 10 bases outside the gene matches. The DNA for the CDR3 is TGTGCCAGCAGCCCCAGTCTAGCGGGAGCCCCACAGTTCTTC. Its protein product is CASSPSLAGAPQFF.

As regards this clone: Other DNA sequences in this sample translate to the same CDR3. The V call is TRBV5-1, the J call TRBJ2-7, with 11 bases that match TRBD1. J lost 3 bases, V lost 0 bases, and 2 bases had no gene match. The CDR3 loop spans 15 amino acids. Germline V gene lookup returns CDR1 SGHRS and CDR2 YFSETQ. The CDR3 region is CASSLDGTGGYEQYF. CDR3 DNA: TGCGCCAGCAGCTTGGATGGGACAGGGGGCTACGAGCAGTACTTC. Full variable domain (outside the CDR3, taken from reference TRBV5-1 and TRBJ2-7): KAGVTQTPRYLIKTRGQQVTLSCSPISGHRSVSWYQQTPGQGLQFLFEYFSETQRNKGNFPGRFSGRQFSNSRSEMNVSTLELGDSALYLCASSLDGTGGYEQYFGPGTRLTVT.

In DNA form, the CDR3 reads TGTGCCAGCAGTCCCGCCGGACTAGCAAGTGAGCAGTTCTTC. It translates to CASSPAGLASEQFF. The chain employs TRBV7-2 and TRBJ2-1; 8 bases are a match to TRBD2. The CDR3 has 14 residues. Germline V gene data show CDR1 as SGHTA and CDR2 as FQGNSA. The trim removed 6 bases at V and 9 bases at J, leaving 10 bases unmatched.

The rearrangement joins TRBV7-9 to TRBJ2-3; 7 bases line up with TRBD2. This CDR3 comprises 14 residues. V shed 5 bases, J shed 2 bases, and the junction held 4 bases outside the gene matches. Germline values: CDR1 SEHNR, CDR2 FQNEAQ (reference sequence). This chain's CDR3 is CASSVGLPTDTQYF. The CDR3 nucleotides are TGTGCCAGCAGCGTGGGACTACCCACAGATACGCAGTATTTT.

In this sample, this clone turned up once. V usage is TRBV19 and J usage is TRBJ2-2, with unresolved D. Germline loops: CDR1 LNHDA, CDR2 SQIVND (reference sequence). This CDR3 contains 14 residues. V was clipped by 7 bases and J by 3 bases, with 12 bases between them. The CDR3 DNA follows: TGTGCCAGTAACCCATTGCGAGACACCGGGGAGCTGTTTTTT. Amino acids: CASNPLRDTGELFF. Full variable domain (missing parts from reference TRBV19 and TRBJ2-2): DGGITQSPKYLFRKEGQNVTLSCEQNLNHDAMYWYRQDPGQGLRLIYYSQIVNDFQKGDIAEGYSVSREKKESFPLTVTSAQKNPTAFYLCASNPLRDTGELFFGEGSRLTVL.

The CDR3 DNA reads TGTGCCAGCAGCGACTCACTGTTAGAGACCCAGTACTTC. It is translated as CASSDSLLETQYF. The J gene is TRBJ2-5, the V gene TRBV3-1 (or the pseudogene TRBV3-2); D is ambiguous. In germline, CDR1 is LGHDT, CDR2 YNNKEL (reference sequence). This CDR3 has 13 amino acids. Trimming pared 5 bases from V and 4 bases from J, leaving 11 bases between.

CDR3 loop: CATRSRGTDTQYF. CDR3 nucleotide sequence: TGTGCCACCCGATCTAGAGGCACAGATACGCAGTATTTT. The chain combines TRBV24-1 with TRBJ2-3; no firm D call. Germline CDR1 KGHDR, CDR2 SFDVKD. CDR3 length: 13 amino acids. Between the trimmed V and J ends, which lost 9 bases and 1 base, there was a span of 10 bases.

The chain recombines TRBV5-4 with TRBJ2-7, with a possible D match to TRBD1 (5 bases). The CDR3 sequence is 14 residues long. Trimming took off 2 bases at V and 7 bases at J, with 16 bases between the two ends. CDR1 is SGHNT, CDR2 YYREEE, per germline (reference sequence). CDR3 region: CASSFKGPLEEQYF. CDR3 sequence (DNA): TGTGCCAGCAGCTTTAAGGGGCCCCTAGAAGAGCAGTACTTC.

This chain uses TRBV19 with TRBJ1-5; 7 bases map to TRBD1. Germline CDR1 reads LNHDA; CDR2 reads SQIVND (reference sequence). CDR3 length: 14 residues. J was trimmed by 3 bases and V by 7 bases; bases with no gene match: 6. For the CDR3, the DNA is TGTGCCAGTACCAGGGGACAGTACAATCAGCCCCAGCATTTT. This translates into CASTRGQYNQPQHF. The full variable domain, rest sourced from reference TRBV19 and TRBJ1-5, is DGGITQSPKYLFRKEGQNVTLSCEQNLNHDAMYWYRQDPGQGLRLIYYSQIVNDFQKGDIAEGYSVSREKKESFPLTVTSAQKNPTAFYLCASTRGQYNQPQHFGDGTRLSIL.

Only a few counts were recorded for this clone. The chain combines TRBV25-1 with TRBJ1-2; D may be TRBD1 (5 bases). Between the trimmed V and J ends, which lost 9 bases and 7 bases, there was a span of 18 bases. The germline V gene has CDR1 MGHDK and CDR2 SYGVNS. The CDR3 covers 13 residues. The CDR3: CASLGAAGTGYTF. CDR3 bases: TGTGCCAGTTTAGGGGCCGCGGGGACTGGCTACACCTTC.

The chain carries TRBV10-3 and TRBJ1-1; 9 bases align to TRBD1. Looked up from germline, CDR1 is ENHRY and CDR2 is SYGVKD. The V gene end was trimmed by 1 base and the J gene end by 2 bases; junction bases not matched to a gene: 2. This CDR3 region has 15 residues. The CDR3 region has the DNA TGTGCCATCAGTGAGTTGACAGGGGGAAACACTGAAGCTTTCTTT. Translating it yields CAISELTGGNTEAFF.

V and J are TRBV15 and TRBJ1-1, with 10 bases fitting TRBD1. CDR3 length: 17 residues. Unmatched junction bases numbered 9, after V lost 0 bases and J lost 5 bases. Germline V gives CDR1 LNHNV, CDR2 YYDKDF (reference sequence). The CDR3, as DNA: TGTGCCACCAGCAGAGATTGGGGGACAGGGGTAGTGACTGAAGCTTTCTTT. As protein: CATSRDWGTGVVTEAFF. The full variable domain, rest sourced from reference TRBV15 and TRBJ1-1, is DAMVIQNPRYQVTQFGKPVTLSCSQTLNHNVMYWYQQKSSQAPKLLFHYYDKDFNNEADTPDNFQSRRPNTSFCFLDIRSPGLGDTAMYLCATSRDWGTGVVTEAFFGQGTRLTVV.

Comments on this clone: This specimen includes other DNA sequences encoding the same CDR3. This sequence joins TRBV3-1 (or the pseudogene TRBV3-2) and TRBJ2-1; TRBD2 aligns across 10 bases. Germline CDR1 reads LGHDT; CDR2 reads YNNKEL (reference sequence). The CDR3 loop spans 15 amino acids. The J segment lost 7 bases and the V segment lost 4 bases, leaving 7 bases of the junction unmatched. This chain's CDR3 is CASSPLLAGDNEQFF. DNA of the CDR3: TGTGCCAGCAGCCCTTTGCTAGCGGGGGATAATGAGCAGTTCTTC.

V usage is TRBV28 and J usage is TRBJ2-2; TRBD2 aligns across 7 bases. The CDR3 contains 14 residues. V lost 6 bases to trimming and J lost 4 bases; unmatched junction nucleotides: 5. Germline CDR1 reads MDHEN; CDR2 reads SYDVKM. CDR3 nucleotides: TGTGCCAGCAGAGGGAGGGTACCCACCGGGGAGCTGTTTTTT. The encoded protein is CASRGRVPTGELFF.

The count of this clone is one. V and J are TRBV2 and TRBJ1-2, with 8 bases matching TRBD1. From germline, CDR1 is SNHLY and CDR2 FYNNEI. The CDR3 has 14 amino acids. J was trimmed by 8 bases and V by 6 bases; bases with no gene match: 11. The CDR3 nucleotides are TGTGCCAGCAGCGAGAACGACAGGGGTGGCGGCTACACCTTC. Translation gives CASSENDRGGGYTF.

The chain combines TRBV12-3 or TRBV12-4 with TRBJ2-1, with D maybe TRBD2 (5 bases). Trimming cost V 3 bases and J 9 bases, with 9 bases left between them. There are 12 residues in the CDR3. The CDR3 region is CASSFGEIEQFF. CDR3 coding DNA: TGTGCCAGCAGTTTCGGGGAGATTGAGCAGTTCTTC.

The J gene is TRBJ2-7, the V gene TRBV18; TRBD2 matches 8 bases. The CDR3 runs to 14 residues. V shed 5 bases and J 5 bases; nucleotides not matched to a gene: 8. Germline lookup yields CDR1 KGHSH and CDR2 LQKENI. CDR3 sequence (DNA): TGTGCCAGCTCATTCGGGGGGGCTCCGAACGAGCAGTACTTC. Its translation is CASSFGGAPNEQYF.

The genes are TRBV5-6 and TRBJ1-6; 8 nucleotides match TRBD1. CDR1 and CDR2 (germline): SGHDT, YYEEEE. The junction had 7 bases not matched to a gene; V was cut back by 1 base and J by 7 bases. The CDR3 runs to 16 residues. Here the CDR3 reads CASSLHRGIPNSPLHF. The CDR3 DNA sequence: TGTGCCAGCAGCTTGCACAGGGGGATCCCAAATTCACCCCTCCACTTT. Using reference TRBV5-6 and TRBJ1-6 for the parts outside the CDR3, the full variable domain is DAGVTQSPTHLIKTRGQQVTLRCSPKSGHDTVSWYQQALGQGPQFIFQYYEEEERQRGNFPDRFSGHQFPNYSSELNVNALLLGDSALYLCASSLHRGIPNSPLHFGNGTRLTVT.

The rearrangement links TRBV15 to TRBJ2-3; 9 bases agree with TRBD2. The CDR3 covers 15 residues. V lost 5 bases, J lost 2 bases, and 5 bases stayed unmatched. Per the germline V gene, CDR1 is LNHNV and CDR2 is YYDKDF (reference sequence). CDR3 loop: CATSFERGVTDTQYF. The CDR3 DNA reads TGTGCCACCAGCTTTGAGCGGGGGGTCACAGATACGCAGTATTTT.

This clone was picked up one time. The chain is built from TRBV11-2 and TRBJ2-4, with D perhaps TRBD2 (7 bases). Per the germline V gene, CDR1 is SGHAT and CDR2 is FQNNGV. The CDR3 has 15 residues. Between the trimmed V and J ends, which lost 5 bases and 5 bases, there was a span of 16 bases. This CDR3 is CASSAAGAVQNIQYF. CDR3 sequence (DNA): TGTGCCAGCAGCGCGGCGGGGGCGGTCCAAAACATTCAGTACTTC.

This chain links TRBV9 with TRBJ2-2; 10 nucleotides match TRBD2. After removal of 4 bases from V and 5 bases from J, the junction contained 5 bases not matched to a gene. The CDR3 runs 15 residues. Germline CDR1 SGDLS, CDR2 YYNGEE. DNA for the CDR3: TGTGCCAGCAGCTCCCTAGCGGGGGATACCGGGGAGCTGTTTTTT. Residues: CASSSLAGDTGELFF.

The chain uses TRBV29-1 and TRBJ2-2, with D maybe TRBD1 (6 bases). The CDR3 covers 15 residues. Germline CDR1 is SQVTM and CDR2 is ANQGSEA. The V end lost 6 bases, the J end lost 0 bases, and 14 bases lay between the germline ends. The CDR3 bases are TGCAGCGTCAAACAGGGATCTCCGAACACCGGGGAGCTGTTTTTT. As protein: CSVKQGSPNTGELFF.

This clone was seen a single time. The chain joins TRBV6-2 or TRBV6-3 to TRBJ2-7; 9 bases match TRBD1. Germline V gene data show CDR1 as MNHEY and CDR2 as SVGEGT. This CDR3 is 15 amino acids long. V lost 6 bases and J lost 5; bases outside the gene matches: 11. CDR3 protein: CASSPTDRGNDEQYF. The CDR3 coding sequence is TGTGCCAGCAGCCCTACGGACAGGGGTAACGACGAGCAGTACTTC.

The V call is TRBV14, the J call TRBJ2-7; 8 positions agree with TRBD2. CDR3 length equals 16 residues. V lost 1 base to trimming and J lost 6 bases; unmatched junction nucleotides: 11. Looked up from germline, CDR1 is SGHDN and CDR2 is FVKESK. The CDR3 loop reads CASSQGGAGVSSEQYF. The CDR3 DNA is TGTGCCAGCAGCCAAGGGGGAGCGGGGGTATCTAGCGAGCAGTACTTC.

The chain recombines TRBV28 with TRBJ1-4, with TRBD1 identical over 8 bases. CDR1 and CDR2 (germline): MDHEN, SYDVKM. This CDR3 contains 14 residues. The junction had 10 bases not matched to a gene; V was cut back by 8 bases and J by 8 bases. The CDR3, as DNA: TGTGCCAGCGCAACTCAGGGGGCAAAAGAAAAACTGTTTTTT. Its protein product is CASATQGAKEKLFF.

V usage is TRBV5-1 and J usage is TRBJ2-1; D is undetermined. This CDR3 is 12 amino acids long. Trimming shortened V by 4 bases and J by 3 bases, and 5 bases separated the two germline ends. Germline loops: CDR1 SGHRS, CDR2 YFSETQ. The CDR3 here is CASSNNYNEQFF. The CDR3 bases are TGCGCCAGCAGCAACAACTACAATGAGCAGTTCTTC.